This T cell receptor (beta chain) was sequenced in a study of radiation and T cells in renal cell carcinoma. As for this clone: What it binds is not known.

Germline CDR1 reads SGHAT; CDR2 reads FQNNGV. V was pared by 2 bases and J by 2 bases, with 4 bases between. CDR3 length: 13 amino acids. This table comes from immunoSEQ multiplex PCR, and its TCRdb copy is limited to in-frame clones, with some not included. The sample lists about 170,000 clones; 88% were seen once. The sample's time point: blood 4 weeks post-SBRT, at nephrectomy. Treatment specified: 15 Gy SBRT to primary tumor, nephrectomy 4 weeks later. Nephrectomy followed 15 Gy stereotactic body radiation by 4 weeks. General study findings and limits: In blood, top tumor clones expanded by 2 weeks, shrinking by 4.

The receptor comes from a woman in her fifties or sixties with renal cell carcinoma. V and J are TRBV11-2 and TRBJ1-5, with D unclear. Here the sequenced sample was blood, taken from a patient whose treatment included radiotherapy and nephrectomy. The CDR3 loop reads CASSLLGNQPQHF. DNA of the CDR3: TGTGCCAGCAGCTTATTAGGCAATCAGCCCCAGCATTTT.